This T cell receptor (beta chain) emerged from a study of shared clonotypes between healthy human individuals. Findings and caveats of the study: Enrolling few donors narrowed the genetic and exposure-history diversity that was represented.

Note on this clone: Its antigen remains unknown.

This CDR3 contains 14 residues. Germline CDR1 LGHNA, CDR2 YSLEER. V dropped 0 bases and J dropped 3 bases, with 9 bases sitting between them. Genomic DNA (from each subset) was split evenly across several immunoSEQ plates. Some clones are missing from TCRdb's copy, which holds only in-frame ones; the method was immunoSEQ multiplex PCR. The sample shows about 490,000 clones, around 78% of them seen only once. The chain joins TRBV4-3 to TRBJ2-7; no firm D call. Sequences were obtained from PBMCs. This clonotype was obtained from a woman aged 40 to 55 in good health. Some clones in this sample may be carry-over from other donors' samples. CDR3 sequence (DNA): TGCGCCAGCAGCCAAGATCTGCTGATCTACGAGCAGTACTTC. This sequence encodes CASSQDLLIYEQYF.